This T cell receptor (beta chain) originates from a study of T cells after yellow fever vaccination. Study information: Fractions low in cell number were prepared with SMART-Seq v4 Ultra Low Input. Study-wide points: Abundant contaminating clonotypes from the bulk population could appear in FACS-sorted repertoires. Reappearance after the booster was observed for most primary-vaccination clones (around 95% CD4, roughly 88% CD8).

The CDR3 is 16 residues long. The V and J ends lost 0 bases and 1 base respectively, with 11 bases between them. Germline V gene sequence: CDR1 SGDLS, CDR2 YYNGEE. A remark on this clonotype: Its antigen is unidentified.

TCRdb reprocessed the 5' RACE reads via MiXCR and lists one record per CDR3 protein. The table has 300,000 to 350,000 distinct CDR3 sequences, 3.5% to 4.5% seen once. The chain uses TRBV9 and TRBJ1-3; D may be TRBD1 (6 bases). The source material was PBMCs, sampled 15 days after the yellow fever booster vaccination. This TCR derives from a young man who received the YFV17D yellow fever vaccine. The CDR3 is CASSVADRQSGNTIYF. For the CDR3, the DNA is TGTGCCAGCAGCGTAGCGGACAGACAGTCTGGAAACACCATATATTTT.